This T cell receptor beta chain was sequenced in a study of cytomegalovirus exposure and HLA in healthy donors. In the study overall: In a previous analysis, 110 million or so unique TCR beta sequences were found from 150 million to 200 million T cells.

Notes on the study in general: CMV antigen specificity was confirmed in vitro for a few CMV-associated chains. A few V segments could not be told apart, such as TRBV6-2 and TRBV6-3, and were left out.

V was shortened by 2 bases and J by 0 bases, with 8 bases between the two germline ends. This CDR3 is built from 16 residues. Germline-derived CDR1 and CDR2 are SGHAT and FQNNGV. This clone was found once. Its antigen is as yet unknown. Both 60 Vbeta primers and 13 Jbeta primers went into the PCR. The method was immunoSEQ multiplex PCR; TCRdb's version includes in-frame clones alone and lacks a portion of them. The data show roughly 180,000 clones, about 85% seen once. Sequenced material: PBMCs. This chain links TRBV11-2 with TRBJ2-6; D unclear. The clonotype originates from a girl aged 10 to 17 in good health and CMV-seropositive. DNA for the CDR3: TGTGCCAGCAGCTTAATTCGTTCCTCTGGGGCCAACGTCCTGACTTTC. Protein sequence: CASSLIRSSGANVLTF.